Below, 19 T cell receptor beta chains from the same sample are listed, as sequenced in a study of blood T cell repertoires in COVID-19. TCRdb's copy holds only in-frame clones and misses some; the assay was immunoSEQ multiplex PCR. The sample has some 140,000 clones, around 81% seen once; the top ten hold about 8.4%. Input material: peripheral blood. These receptors were taken from a woman aged 55 to 70 with active or convalescent COVID-19.

In its sample, this clone was seen once. The chain joins TRBV7-9 to TRBJ1-3; the match to TRBD1 covers 7 bases. CDR1 and CDR2 (germline): SEHNR, FQNEAQ (reference sequence). After removal of 1 base from V and 4 bases from J, the junction contained 4 bases not matched to a gene. CDR3 size: 15 residues. The CDR3 DNA sequence: TGTGCCAGCAGCTTAGTCGGACAGGAGGGAAACACCATATATTTT. This gives the protein CASSLVGQEGNTIYF.

The CDR3 region has the DNA TGTGCCAGCAGCTGGACTAGCGGGGGACCCTACGAGCAGTACGTC. Amino acid sequence: CASSWTSGGPYEQYV. The chain has TRBV6-5 and TRBJ2-7; 13 nucleotides align to TRBD2. Germline values: CDR1 MNHEY, CDR2 SVGAGI. J lost 2 bases, V lost 6 bases, and 4 bases had no gene match. The CDR3 contains 15 residues.

The chain links TRBV15 to TRBJ2-1; 8 nucleotides align to TRBD1. The CDR3 is 17 amino acids. Germline CDR1 and CDR2: LNHNV and YYDKDF (reference sequence). V dropped 0 bases and J dropped 4; count of bases not matched to a gene: 8. CDR3 nucleotide sequence: TGTGCCACCAGCAGAGATGGCGGGACAGGACAGTACAATGAGCAGTTCTTC. Residues: CATSRDGGTGQYNEQFF.

V and J are TRBV5-4 and TRBJ2-7, with TRBD1 identical over 9 bases. V gave up 4 bases and J gave up 4 bases; unmatched junction bases: 9. The CDR3 contains 15 residues. Germline V gene data show CDR1 as SGHNT and CDR2 as YYREEE (reference sequence). For the CDR3, the DNA is TGTGCCAGCAGCCTCTCCGGGACAGGGCCTTACGAGCAGTACTTC. Translated, it gives CASSLSGTGPYEQYF.

The V call is TRBV10-1, the J call TRBJ1-5; D might be TRBD1 (5 bases). Deletions cut 11 bases from V and 5 bases from J, with 13 bases between. CDR3 size: 12 residues. CDR1 WNHNN and CDR2 SYGVQD come from the germline V gene (reference sequence). CDR3 bases: TGCGCCCCGGACAACACGGATCAGCCCCAGCATTTT. Its protein product is CAPDNTDQPQHF.

The chain carries TRBV7-3 and TRBJ1-5, with D uncertain. The CDR3 loop spans 13 amino acids. Germline V gene lookup returns CDR1 SGHTA and CDR2 FQGTGA. The V and J ends lost 0 bases and 4 bases respectively, with 4 bases between them. The CDR3 DNA follows: TGTGCCAGCAGCTTAACCGAGAATCAGCCCCAGCATTTT. As protein: CASSLTENQPQHF.

The chain is built from TRBV4-2 and TRBJ1-1; no reliable D call. Germline lookup yields CDR1 LGHNA and CDR2 YNFKEQ. V was shortened by 5 bases and J by 1 base, with 8 bases between the two germline ends. The CDR3 length is 13 residues. DNA for the CDR3: TGTGCCAGCAGCTGGAGGAGGAACACTGAAGCTTTCTTT. Protein: CASSWRRNTEAFF.

The rearrangement joins TRBV14 to TRBJ2-2; unclear D gene. Germline V gene lookup returns CDR1 SGHDN and CDR2 FVKESK. The CDR3 is 15 amino acids. Trimming pared 0 bases from V and 4 bases from J, leaving 9 bases between. The CDR3 protein is CASSQDLRGTGELFF. The CDR3 DNA is TGTGCCAGCAGCCAAGATCTGAGAGGCACCGGGGAGCTGTTTTTT.

CDR3 in DNA: TGCGCCAGCAGCCCGGGACAAGGCTATGGCTACACCTTC. Translating gives CASSPGQGYGYTF. The chain uses TRBV10-1 and TRBJ1-2, with a tentative D call TRBD1 (6 bases). CDR1 is WNHNN, CDR2 SYGVQD, per germline (reference sequence). This CDR3 contains 13 residues. Trimming took off 6 bases at V and 4 bases at J, with 12 bases between the two ends.

This clone has just a few counts. The V and J genes are TRBV6-7 and TRBJ2-7; a possible D gene is TRBD2 (6 bases). TRBV6-7 is filed as an ORF, its function uncertain. The V end lost 5 bases, the J end lost 8 bases, and 10 bases lay between the germline ends. The CDR3 extends over 11 amino acids. The CDR3 DNA reads TGTGCCAGCAGTCTCGGGGGTAAGCAGTACTTC. This encodes CASSLGGKQYF.

The chain joins TRBV7-2 to TRBJ2-2; unclear D gene. Between the trimmed V and J ends, which lost 3 bases and 1 base, there was a span of 3 bases. CDR1 and CDR2 from the germline V gene are SGHTA and FQGNSA. The CDR3 is 13 amino acids. CDR3 coding DNA: TGTGCCAGCAGCTTTAGGAACACCGGGGAGCTGTTTTTT. Translated: CASSFRNTGELFF.

The J gene is TRBJ2-5, the V gene TRBV5-5; D may be TRBD2 (6 bases). The CDR3 length is 16 residues. CDR1 is SGHKS and CDR2 is YYEKEE in the germline V gene (reference sequence). V was shortened by 4 bases and J by 5 bases, with 21 bases between the two germline ends. CDR3 sequence: CASSPLRTTKGETQYF. For the CDR3, the DNA is TGTGCCAGCAGCCCGCTTAGGACTACAAAAGGGGAGACCCAGTACTTC. Variable domain in full (rest from reference TRBV5-5 and TRBJ2-5): DAGVTQSPTHLIKTRGQQVTLRCSPISGHKSVSWYQQVLGQGPQFIFQYYEKEERGRGNFPDRFSARQFPNYSSELNVNALLLGDSALYLCASSPLRTTKGETQYFGPGTRLLVL.

This clone was detected a few times. The rearrangement joins TRBV4-1 to TRBJ2-5, with 8 bases aligning to TRBD2. The CDR3 extends over 16 amino acids. With 2 bases clipped from V and 1 base from J, the junction kept 6 bases outside the gene matches. From germline, CDR1 is MGHRA and CDR2 YSYEKL. CDR3 in amino acids: CASSQWGGGSQETQYF. The CDR3 DNA is TGCGCCAGCAGCCAATGGGGCGGGGGGAGCCAAGAGACCCAGTACTTC.

This chain links TRBV6-7 with TRBJ2-7; 10 bases fit TRBD1. TRBV6-7 is filed as an ORF, its function uncertain. This CDR3 is 13 amino acids long. Trimming took 8 bases from V and 6 from J; bases not matched to a gene: 7. CDR3 loop: CASFRDRGFEQYV. DNA for the CDR3: TGTGCCAGCTTCCGGGACAGGGGTTTCGAGCAGTACGTC.

The chain recombines TRBV10-1 with TRBJ1-1; no firm D call. This CDR3 has 14 amino acids. The V gene's germline CDR1 is WNHNN and CDR2 SYGVQD (reference sequence). Trimming took 0 bases from V and 7 from J, leaving 12 bases between them. The CDR3 loop reads CASSESPARGEAFF. CDR3 DNA sequence: TGCGCCAGCAGTGAGTCCCCTGCTAGAGGTGAAGCTTTCTTT.

The V gene is TRBV11-2, the J gene TRBJ2-7; 9 nucleotides agree with TRBD2. The junction had 6 bases not matched to a gene; V was cut back by 0 bases and J by 6 bases. This CDR3 is built from 15 residues. In germline, CDR1 is SGHAT, CDR2 FQNNGV. The CDR3 protein is CASSLDSGRGVEQYF. In DNA form, the CDR3 reads TGTGCCAGCAGCTTAGATAGCGGGAGAGGCGTCGAGCAGTACTTC.

The chain couples TRBV7-8 to TRBJ2-5, with D tentatively TRBD1 (5 bases). This CDR3 region has 16 residues. Trimming took 1 base from V and 5 from J, leaving 17 bases between them. Per germline, CDR1 SGHVS and CDR2 FQNEAQ. The chain's CDR3 is CASSLVQGNVLETQYF. Written as DNA, the CDR3 is TGTGCCAGCAGCTTAGTGCAGGGAAATGTGTTGGAGACCCAGTACTTC.

About this clone: A much larger clonotype is one base distant, so this may be a read error. This specimen includes other DNA sequences encoding the same CDR3. This chain connects TRBV7-8 to TRBJ2-5; TRBD2 matches at 9 bases. Germline V CDR1 and CDR2: SGHVS, FQNEAQ. J was trimmed by 3 bases and V by 5 bases; bases with no gene match: 10. The CDR3 has 16 residues. CDR3 residues: CASSVPRLAGKETQYF. The CDR3 bases are TGTGCCAGCAGCGTACCTCGGCTAGCGGGGAAAGAGACCCAGTACTTC. Together with reference TRBV7-8 and TRBJ2-5, the CDR3 gives the full variable domain: GAGVSQSPRYKVAKRGQDVALRCDPISGHVSLFWYQQALGQGPEFLTYFQNEAQLDKSGLPSDRFFAERPEGSVSTLKIQRTQQEDSAVYLCASSVPRLAGKETQYFGPGTRLLVL.

The chain carries TRBV28 and TRBJ2-1; 7 bases match TRBD2. CDR3 size: 14 residues. Losses at the gene ends were 7 bases for V and 4 bases for J; bases not matched to a gene: 7. CDR1 is MDHEN, CDR2 SYDVKM, per germline. The CDR3: CASTTSPPYNEQFF. As DNA, the CDR3 is TGTGCCAGCACGACTAGCCCCCCTTACAATGAGCAGTTCTTC.